This is a list of T cell receptor beta chains from one sample in a study of identical twins. From the 5' RACE reads, TCRdb called clonotypes with MiXCR, one entry per CDR3 protein. Here the sample spans hundreds of thousands of distinct CDR3 sequences, 15% to 20% being singletons. These same records also appear under a second study, on T cells expressing NK-cell markers.

The sequenced material came from PBMCs. Receptor source: a young woman in good health. Each CDR3 is given with its conserved first and last residue. The order of the fields is J gene, V gene, clone size, D gene, CDR3 DNA, CDR3 protein. A D gene is named only where the DNA matches it firmly. Clone sizes are given selectively: once, few, many, or a class where the clone is expanded.

J: TRBJ1-2
V: TRBV5-1
size: -
D: TRBD1
DNA: TGCGCCAGCAGCTTCGGACAGGCTAACAACTATGGCTACACCTTC
CDR3: CASSFGQANNYGYTF

J: TRBJ2-5
V: TRBV4-3
size: few
D: TRBD2
DNA: TGCGCCAGCAGCCAAGATATTCTAGCGGGAGCTGGGGAGACCCAGTACTTC
CDR3: CASSQDILAGAGETQYF

J: TRBJ2-2
V: TRBV29-1
size: few
D: TRBD1
DNA: TGCAGCCTAGGACAGGGAGGGGAGCTGTTTTTT
CDR3: CSLGQGGELFF

J: TRBJ1-2
V: TRBV5-1
size: few
D: -
DNA: TGCGCCAGCAGCGCCGGGAGAAAGCAGCCCAACTATGGCTACACCTTC
CDR3: CASSAGRKQPNYGYTF

J: TRBJ1-1
V: TRBV6-2/TRBV6-3
size: -
D: -
DNA: TGTGCCAGCCGTGGGGCAGGGGCGATGAACACTGAAGCTTTCTTT
CDR3: CASRGAGAMNTEAFF

J: TRBJ1-2
V: TRBV16
size: once
D: TRBD1
DNA: TGTGCCAGCAGCCCAAGGGGGGACAGGGCCTATGGCTACACCTTC
CDR3: CASSPRGDRAYGYTF

J: TRBJ1-4
V: TRBV6-5
size: few
D: TRBD1
DNA: TGTGCCAGCAGTTATTACTCGGTAGGCTCCGGACAGGGGAATGAAAAACTGTTTTTT
CDR3: CASSYYSVGSGQGNEKLFF

J: TRBJ2-3
V: TRBV12-3/TRBV12-4
size: few
D: TRBD2
DNA: TGTGCCAGCAAACTAGTAGCGGGGGGGACAGATACGCAGTATTTT
CDR3: CASKLVAGGTDTQYF

J: TRBJ1-5
V: TRBV3-1
size: many
D: -
DNA: TGTGCCAGCAGCCCGCCGGGGGGTCAGCCCCAGCATTTT
CDR3: CASSPPGGQPQHF

J: TRBJ2-1
V: TRBV12-3/TRBV12-4
size: few
D: -
DNA: TGTGCCAGCAACCAGGGGCGGGTGCATGAGCAGTTCTTC
CDR3: CASNQGRVHEQFF

J: TRBJ2-6
V: TRBV6-2/TRBV6-3
size: few
D: -
DNA: TGTGCCAGCGGGGACTCTTCTCTGGGCTGGGCCAACGTCCTGACTTTC
CDR3: CASGDSSLGWANVLTF

J: TRBJ1-2
V: TRBV3-1
size: many
D: -
DNA: TGTGCCAGCAACACACGAGGCGGAGCTAACTATGGCTACACCTTC
CDR3: CASNTRGGANYGYTF

J: TRBJ2-7
V: TRBV20-1
size: -
D: -
DNA: TGCAGTGCTAGCGGGATCAGCTACGAGCAGTACTTC
CDR3: CSASGISYEQYF

J: TRBJ1-4
V: TRBV20-1
size: many
D: TRBD1
DNA: TGCAGTGCTGGAGTACTGGGACAGCCGATTTTT
CDR3: CSAGVLGQPIF

J: TRBJ2-1
V: TRBV11-2
size: few
D: TRBD2
DNA: TGTGCCAGCAGCTTAGACGGCTTAGCGGGAGTACATGAGCAGTTCTTC
CDR3: CASSLDGLAGVHEQFF

J: TRBJ2-1
V: TRBV29-1
size: few
D: TRBD2
DNA: TGCAGCGTTGAAGATGGGGGGGGGTCTTCCTACAATGAGCAGTTCTTC
CDR3: CSVEDGGGSSYNEQFF

J: TRBJ1-1
V: TRBV5-1
size: many
D: -
DNA: TGCGCCAGCAGCTTGGTGGGGGCGAACACTGAAGCTTTCTTT
CDR3: CASSLVGANTEAFF

J: TRBJ2-7
V: TRBV20-1
size: many
D: -
DNA: TGCAGCGTCAAGGGGACCTACGAGCAGTACTTC
CDR3: CSVKGTYEQYF

J: TRBJ2-7
V: TRBV12-3/TRBV12-4
size: few
D: TRBD1
DNA: TGTGCCAGCAGTTTGCCCGGGACAGGGGGCTCCTACGAGCAGTACTTC
CDR3: CASSLPGTGGSYEQYF

J: TRBJ2-6
V: TRBV9
size: -
D: -
DNA: TGTGCCAGCAGCGTAGATAATGGGGCCAACGTCCTGACTTTC
CDR3: CASSVDNGANVLTF

J: TRBJ2-3
V: TRBV5-5
size: few
D: TRBD2
DNA: TGTGCCAGCAGCTTGGTCGGCGGGAGAACAGATACGCAGTATTTT
CDR3: CASSLVGGRTDTQYF

J: TRBJ2-1
V: TRBV6-1
size: few
D: -
DNA: TGTGCCAGCAGTGTTGGACCCCGAGGGTATGAGCAGTTCTTC
CDR3: CASSVGPRGYEQFF

J: TRBJ2-3
V: TRBV6-1
size: few
D: -
DNA: TGTGCCAGCTATATGGGGGTTAATGGGAGAAGTACGCAGTATTTT
CDR3: CASYMGVNGRSTQYF

J: TRBJ1-1
V: TRBV11-2
size: few
D: -
DNA: TGTGCCAGCAGCTTAGCGGCCCAACTGAACACTGAAGCTTTCTTT
CDR3: CASSLAAQLNTEAFF

J: TRBJ2-3
V: TRBV11-2
size: few
D: TRBD2
DNA: TGTGCCAGCAGCTTCAGGCACGGCGGGAGCCCCAGCGCAGATACGCAGTATTTT
CDR3: CASSFRHGGSPSADTQYF

J: TRBJ2-1
V: TRBV24-1
size: few
D: -
DNA: TGTGCCACCAGTGACCCACAGGGGGGGAATGAGCAGTTCTTC
CDR3: CATSDPQGGNEQFF

J: TRBJ2-1
V: TRBV5-6
size: few
D: -
DNA: TGTGCCAGCAGTCTGTGGGGGGATTACAATGAGCAGTTCTTC
CDR3: CASSLWGDYNEQFF

J: TRBJ2-4
V: TRBV20-1
size: few
D: -
DNA: TGCAGTGCTGTCGTCCCGTACAAAAACATTCAGTACTTC
CDR3: CSAVVPYKNIQYF

J: TRBJ1-2
V: TRBV15
size: -
D: TRBD1
DNA: TGTGCCACCGGGACAGGGATTGTGGACTATGGCTACACCTTC
CDR3: CATGTGIVDYGYTF

J: TRBJ2-2
V: TRBV7-9
size: -
D: TRBD1
DNA: TGTGCCAGCAGCTCCCGGGACAGGGGCCGCGGCGGGGAGCTGTTTTTT
CDR3: CASSSRDRGRGGELFF

J: TRBJ2-1
V: TRBV27
size: -
D: TRBD1
DNA: TGTGCCAGCAGTTTTCGTTCCGGGACAGGCTACCACAATGAGCAGTTCTTC
CDR3: CASSFRSGTGYHNEQFF

J: TRBJ2-1
V: TRBV9
size: few
D: -
DNA: TGTGCCAGCAGCGTAGATCCAGCCTACAATGAGCAGTTCTTC
CDR3: CASSVDPAYNEQFF

J: TRBJ2-1
V: TRBV5-1
size: -
D: -
DNA: TGCGCCAGCAGGGAACCCTCCTACAATGAGCAGTTCTTC
CDR3: CASREPSYNEQFF